Shown below are 32 T cell receptor beta chains from a single sample sequenced in a study of blood T cell repertoires in COVID-19. Clones were sequenced by immunoSEQ multiplex PCR, and TCRdb holds only the in-frame ones, with some missing. The repertoire includes about 380,000 clones, approximately 77% of them detected once, and more than 0.85% sits in the top ten. Sequenced: peripheral blood. These receptor sequences come from a human donor with acute or convalescent COVID-19. The donor label of this sample is uncertain.

For the CDR3, the DNA is TGCGCCAGCAGCCAAGATGGGACATCGTTAAACAATGAGCAGTTCTTC. Amino acids: CASSQDGTSLNNEQFF. The chain joins TRBV4-1 to TRBJ2-1, with D maybe TRBD1 (6 bases). Germline CDR1 is MGHRA and CDR2 is YSYEKL. The length of the CDR3 is 16 residues. Trimming took off 0 bases at V and 5 bases at J, with 14 bases between the two ends.

The chain employs TRBV28 and TRBJ1-1; D unresolved. V was trimmed by 6 bases and J by 4 bases, leaving 18 bases between them. The CDR3 has 15 amino acids. Germline V CDR1 and CDR2: MDHEN, SYDVKM. Written as DNA, the CDR3 is TGTGCCAGCAGGTCCAGGTCCGGAGGAGGCACTGAAGCTTTCTTT. The encoded protein is CASRSRSGGGTEAFF.

The CDR3 DNA follows: TGTGCTAGTGGTCCCGGGACAGGGGGCAATAGGCGGTACAATGAGCAGTTCTTC. Protein sequence: CASGPGTGGNRRYNEQFF. J is TRBJ2-1 and V is TRBV12-5; 12 nucleotides agree with TRBD1. Trimming cost V 5 bases and J 4 bases; bases outside gene matches: 12. The CDR3 is made up of 18 amino acids. Germline-derived CDR1 and CDR2 are LGHNT and FRNRAP. Filled out from reference TRBV12-5 and TRBJ2-1, the complete variable domain reads DARVTQTPRHKVTEMGQEVTMRCQPILGHNTVFWYRQTMMQGLELLAYFRNRAPLDDSGMPKDRFSAEMPDATLATLKIQPSEPRDSAVYFCASGPGTGGNRRYNEQFFGPGTRLTVL.

The chain joins TRBV10-1 to TRBJ2-7, with 8 bases matching TRBD1. CDR1 WNHNN and CDR2 SYGVQD come from the germline V gene (reference sequence). The CDR3 covers 16 residues. V was pared by 4 bases and J by 6 bases, with 14 bases of the junction left unmatched. CDR3 bases: TGCGCCAGCAGTGCCGGACAGGGATTGACCGTCGTCGAGCAGTACTTC. Protein: CASSAGQGLTVVEQYF.

The chain recombines TRBV29-1 with TRBJ1-1; D may be TRBD1 (5 bases). Per germline, CDR1 SQVTM and CDR2 ANQGSEA. V was cut by 4 bases and J by 0 bases, with 12 bases left in between. This CDR3 comprises 14 residues. Here the CDR3 DNA reads TGCAGCGTTGCCACAGGAAACATGAACACTGAAGCTTTCTTT. Its translation is CSVATGNMNTEAFF. Together with reference TRBV29-1 and TRBJ1-1, the CDR3 gives the full variable domain: SAVISQKPSRDICQRGTSLTIQCQVDSQVTMMFWYRQQPGQSLTLIATANQGSEATYESGFVIDKFPISRPNLTFSTLTVSNMSPEDSSIYLCSVATGNMNTEAFFGQGTRLTVV.

To note about this clone: The sample holds other DNA sequences that translate to the same CDR3. The V and J genes are TRBV9 and TRBJ2-2, with unresolved D. The CDR3 contains 12 residues. Germline CDR1 is SGDLS and CDR2 is YYNGEE. Trimming shortened V by 4 bases and J by 3 bases, and 4 bases separated the two germline ends. The CDR3: CASSSYTGELFF. The CDR3 region has the DNA TGTGCCAGCAGCTCGTACACCGGGGAGCTGTTTTTT.

The chain employs TRBV28 and TRBJ1-6, with D maybe TRBD1 (6 bases). From germline, CDR1 is MDHEN and CDR2 SYDVKM. The V and J ends lost 6 bases and 9 bases respectively, with 15 bases between them. This CDR3 comprises 14 residues. The CDR3 spells CASRSRTVGSPLHF. DNA for the CDR3: TGTGCCAGCAGGTCTAGGACAGTCGGTTCACCCCTCCACTTT.

This chain joins TRBV9 and TRBJ1-4; D gene ambiguous. Germline assignment: CDR1 SGDLS and CDR2 YYNGEE. The V end lost 0 bases, the J end lost 4 bases, and 10 bases lay between the germline ends. The CDR3 runs 15 residues. The CDR3 reads CASSVAGNNNEKLFF. CDR3 nucleotide sequence: TGTGCCAGCAGCGTAGCAGGAAACAATAATGAAAAACTGTTTTTT.

The rearrangement links TRBV5-1 to TRBJ2-4; 9 nucleotides line up with TRBD2. Germline values: CDR1 SGHRS, CDR2 YFSETQ. The junction had 3 bases not matched to a gene; V was cut back by 4 bases and J by 1 base. The CDR3 contains 15 residues. The CDR3 here is CASSPTSGAKNIQYF. CDR3 coding DNA: TGCGCCAGCAGCCCAACTAGCGGGGCCAAAAACATTCAGTACTTC.

The chain links TRBV3-1 (or the pseudogene TRBV3-2) to TRBJ1-1; TRBD1 aligns across 7 bases. The CDR3 is 13 amino acids. The V gene end was trimmed by 9 bases and the J gene end by 8 bases; junction bases not matched to a gene: 12. Germline V CDR1 and CDR2: LGHDT, YNNKEL (reference sequence). The CDR3 coding sequence is TGTGCCAGTCATTTAACAGGGGAGGTGGAAGCTTTCTTT. Protein sequence: CASHLTGEVEAFF.

This clone was counted only a few times. The V and J genes are TRBV11-2 and TRBJ1-6; D is ambiguous. V gave up 3 bases and J gave up 6 bases, with 6 bases separating them. The CDR3 consists of 13 residues. Germline-derived CDR1 and CDR2 are SGHAT and FQNNGV. CDR3 sequence reads: CASSFRINSPLHF. The CDR3 nucleotides are TGTGCCAGCAGCTTTCGTATTAATTCACCCCTCCACTTT.

This clone was picked up a small number of times. The rearrangement links TRBV9 to TRBJ2-1; TRBD2 aligns across 10 bases. The CDR3 runs 14 residues. Germline V CDR1 and CDR2: SGDLS, YYNGEE. V trimming: 0 bases; J trimming: 7 bases; junction bases outside the gene matches: 1. CDR3 nucleotide sequence: TGTGCCAGCAGCGTAGTACTAGCGGGAAATGAGCAGTTCTTC. It codes for CASSVVLAGNEQFF. The variable domain in full, with the rest retrieved from reference TRBV9 and TRBJ2-1, is DSGVTQTPKHLITATGQRVTLRCSPRSGDLSVYWYQQSLDQGLQFLIQYYNGEERAKGNILERFSAQQFPDLHSELNLSSLELGDSALYFCASSVVLAGNEQFFGPGTRLTVL.

The CDR3 region is CASSSPSLGELFF. In nucleotides, the CDR3 is TGCGCCAGCAGCTCCCCTAGCTTGGGGGAGCTGTTTTTT. The rearrangement links TRBV4-1 to TRBJ2-2; possibly TRBD2 for D (5 bases). The CDR3 extends over 13 amino acids. With 5 bases removed from V and 8 bases from J, the gap between germline ends came to 12 bases. The V gene's germline CDR1 is MGHRA and CDR2 YSYEKL.

The genes are TRBV15 and TRBJ1-1, with 7 bases identical to TRBD1. CDR3 length equals 16 residues. In germline, CDR1 is LNHNV, CDR2 YYDKDF (reference sequence). J gave up 0 bases and V 5 bases, and 9 bases lay outside the gene matches. The CDR3 spells CATSGPGQPMNTEAFF. The CDR3 DNA reads as TGTGCCACCAGCGGGCCGGGACAGCCCATGAACACTGAAGCTTTCTTT.

J is TRBJ1-2 and V is TRBV21-1. TRBV21-1 is a listed pseudogene. The CDR3 covers 15 residues. In nucleotides, the CDR3 is TGTGCCAGCAGCAAAACGGGGGGAGGTAACTATGGCTACACCTTC. Its translation: CASSKTGGGNYGYTF.

This chain links TRBV7-9 with TRBJ1-1; D unclear. This CDR3 is 13 amino acids long. V was cut by 7 bases and J by 4 bases, with 13 bases left in between. Germline CDR1 SEHNR, CDR2 FQNEAQ (reference sequence). The CDR3 reads CASTPGGGTEAFF. CDR3 DNA sequence: TGTGCCAGCACCCCCGGTGGCGGCACTGAAGCTTTCTTT.

The chain employs TRBV4-2 and TRBJ2-3, with 9 bases fitting TRBD2. CDR3 length: 16 residues. CDR1 is LGHNA, CDR2 YNFKEQ, per germline. Losses at the gene ends were 0 bases for V and 4 bases for J; bases not matched to a gene: 5. The CDR3 sequence is CASSQDEAGGPDTQYF. The CDR3 nucleotides read TGTGCCAGCAGCCAAGATGAGGCGGGAGGGCCAGATACGCAGTATTTT.

This clone turned up a few times. The chain combines TRBV12-3 or TRBV12-4 with TRBJ1-2, with a possible D match to TRBD1 (5 bases). This CDR3 has 13 amino acids. The ends were cut back, 5 bases at V and 6 bases at J, with 13 bases in the middle. The CDR3 nucleotides are TGTGCCAGCAGTAACAGGTTATTTAATGGCTACACCTTC. Amino acid sequence: CASSNRLFNGYTF.

The chain recombines TRBV7-9 with TRBJ2-7, with TRBD2 matching 13 bases. The junction had 5 bases not matched to a gene; V was cut back by 6 bases and J by 3 bases. Germline-derived CDR1 and CDR2 are SEHNR and FQNEAQ (reference sequence). This CDR3 contains 15 residues. CDR3 coding DNA: TGTGCCAGCAGACCCACTAGCGGGGGGGGCTACGAGCAGTACTTC. It yields the protein CASRPTSGGGYEQYF. Complete variable domain (other parts from reference TRBV7-9 and TRBJ2-7): DTGVSQNPRHKITKRGQNVTFRCDPISEHNRLYWYRQTLGQGPEFLTYFQNEAQLEKSRLLSDRFSAERPKGSFSTLEIQRTEQGDSAMYLCASRPTSGGGYEQYFGPGTRLTVT.

This clone came up many times. The genes are TRBV6-5 and TRBJ1-1, with 7 bases lining up with TRBD1. Germline assignment: CDR1 MNHEY and CDR2 SVGAGI. The CDR3 is 14 residues long. The V and J ends lost 7 bases and 0 bases, in that order; junction bases with no gene match: 5. The CDR3 sequence is CASTAGGLNTEAFF. As DNA, the CDR3 is TGTGCCAGCACCGCAGGGGGTTTGAACACTGAAGCTTTCTTT.

The gene calls are TRBV5-1 and TRBJ1-3, with TRBD1 identical over 8 bases. The CDR3 runs 17 residues. V trimming: 3 bases; J trimming: 0 bases; junction bases outside the gene matches: 8. In germline, CDR1 is SGHRS, CDR2 YFSETQ. CDR3 residues: CASSWGRTGFSGNTIYF. CDR3 sequence (DNA): TGCGCCAGCAGCTGGGGCCGGACAGGGTTCTCTGGAAACACCATATATTTT.

The chain couples TRBV9 to TRBJ1-1; D unclear. V was clipped by 0 bases and J by 0 bases, with 12 bases between them. The CDR3 loop spans 16 amino acids. Per the germline V gene, CDR1 is SGDLS and CDR2 is YYNGEE. CDR3 protein: CASSVASDIMNTEAFF. Here the CDR3 DNA reads TGTGCCAGCAGCGTAGCTTCAGACATCATGAACACTGAAGCTTTCTTT. The whole variable domain, remainder taken from reference TRBV9 and TRBJ1-1, is DSGVTQTPKHLITATGQRVTLRCSPRSGDLSVYWYQQSLDQGLQFLIQYYNGEERAKGNILERFSAQQFPDLHSELNLSSLELGDSALYFCASSVASDIMNTEAFFGQGTRLTVV.

This clone was recorded only once. In nucleotides, the CDR3 is TGTGCCAGCAGTTCAGGACAGGGCGGAAATGGCTACACCTTC. The encoded protein is CASSSGQGGNGYTF. V and J are TRBV6-5 and TRBJ1-2; 8 bases fit TRBD1. V shed 4 bases and J 6 bases; nucleotides not matched to a gene: 7. This CDR3 spans 14 amino acids. Germline CDR1 and CDR2: MNHEY and SVGAGI.

Ten or more counts support this clone. J is TRBJ1-2 and V is TRBV7-9, with D possibly TRBD1 on 5 matching bases. The CDR3 is 12 residues long. The ends were cut back, 7 bases at V and 6 bases at J, with 12 bases in the middle. From germline, CDR1 is SEHNR and CDR2 FQNEAQ (reference sequence). CDR3 in amino acids: CASTQGMDGYTF. The CDR3 DNA sequence: TGTGCCAGCACCCAGGGCATGGATGGCTACACCTTC.

This clone was seen just once. V and J are TRBV5-6 and TRBJ2-3; 10 bases fit TRBD2. The CDR3 extends over 17 amino acids. The V segment lost 4 bases and the J segment 8 bases; nucleotides outside the gene matches: 16. Per the germline V gene, CDR1 is SGHDT and CDR2 is YYEEEE. The CDR3 spells CASSPPGERGGRGTQYF. DNA for the CDR3: TGTGCCAGCAGCCCGCCCGGGGAGCGGGGGGGCCGGGGTACGCAGTATTTT. Full variable domain (outside the CDR3, taken from reference TRBV5-6 and TRBJ2-3): DAGVTQSPTHLIKTRGQQVTLRCSPKSGHDTVSWYQQALGQGPQFIFQYYEEEERQRGNFPDRFSGHQFPNYSSELNVNALLLGDSALYLCASSPPGERGGRGTQYFGPGTRLTVL.

V and J are TRBV7-9 and TRBJ2-1; TRBD2 aligns across 10 bases. J lost 5 bases, V lost 0 bases, and 4 bases had no gene match. The germline V gene encodes CDR1 SEHNR and CDR2 FQNEAQ (reference sequence). This CDR3 is 16 amino acids long. CDR3: CASSLASSGSNNEQFF. CDR3 nucleotide sequence: TGTGCCAGCAGCTTAGCATCTAGCGGGAGTAACAATGAGCAGTTCTTC.

The V and J genes are TRBV7-6 and TRBJ2-3; unclear D gene. CDR3 length equals 12 residues. V dropped 4 bases and J dropped 4 bases, with 6 bases sitting between them. Germline CDR1 SGHVS, CDR2 FNYEAQ. Written as DNA, the CDR3 is TGTGCCAGCAGCTCTACCGCAGATACGCAGTATTTT. This encodes CASSSTADTQYF.

This clone was observed once. The chain combines TRBV18 with TRBJ2-1; 8 bases agree with TRBD1. Per germline, CDR1 KGHSH and CDR2 LQKENI. The CDR3 length is 12 residues. V lost 6 bases and J lost 6; bases outside the gene matches: 1. The CDR3 nucleotides read TGTGCCAGCTCTGGGACAGGCAATGAGCAGTTCTTC. This gives the protein CASSGTGNEQFF. Based on the CDR3 plus reference TRBV18 and TRBJ2-1, the full variable domain is NAGVMQNPRHLVRRRGQEARLRCSPMKGHSHVYWYRQLPEEGLKFMVYLQKENIIDESGMPKERFSAEFPKEGPSILRIQQVVRGDSAAYFCASSGTGNEQFFGPGTRLTVL.

J is TRBJ1-5 and V is TRBV2; no definite D call. Germline CDR1 SNHLY, CDR2 FYNNEI. Trimming took off 7 bases at V and 1 base at J, with 11 bases between the two ends. This CDR3 spans 14 amino acids. CDR3 coding DNA: TGTGCCAGCAAGGGAGGGTCGAGCAATCAGCCCCAGCATTTT. Its translation is CASKGGSSNQPQHF.

The J gene is TRBJ1-2, the V gene TRBV7-2, with 7 nucleotides matching TRBD1. The CDR3 covers 15 residues. In germline, CDR1 is SGHTA, CDR2 FQGNSA. After removal of 2 bases from V and 5 bases from J, the junction contained 8 bases not matched to a gene. The CDR3 bases are TGTGCCAGCAGCTTATCTAGGGGGCGCGGATATGGCTACACCTTC. This gives the protein CASSLSRGRGYGYTF.

This clone was found a few times. The chain links TRBV5-1 to TRBJ2-3, with D perhaps matching TRBD2 (5 bases). CDR1 SGHRS and CDR2 YFSETQ come from the germline V gene. The CDR3 runs to 12 residues. Between the trimmed V and J ends, which lost 4 bases and 6 bases, there was a span of 9 bases. This CDR3 is CASSGSADTQYF. CDR3 nucleotides: TGCGCCAGCAGCGGGAGTGCGGATACGCAGTATTTT. Supplemented by reference TRBV5-1 and TRBJ2-3, the full variable domain reads KAGVTQTPRYLIKTRGQQVTLSCSPISGHRSVSWYQQTPGQGLQFLFEYFSETQRNKGNFPGRFSGRQFSNSRSEMNVSTLELGDSALYLCASSGSADTQYFGPGTRLTVL.

This rearrangement joins TRBV18 to TRBJ2-1; D may be TRBD2 (6 bases). This CDR3 spans 15 amino acids. Germline CDR1 is KGHSH and CDR2 is LQKENI. Trimming removed 2 bases from V and 2 bases from J, with 10 bases in between. Here the CDR3 DNA reads TGTGCCAGCTCACCATTAGCGGACACCTACAATGAGCAGTTCTTC. Protein: CASSPLADTYNEQFF.